The 17 T cell receptor beta chains listed next were all sequenced from one sample in a study of blood T cell repertoires in COVID-19. Repertoires were generated with immunoSEQ multiplex PCR, while TCRdb's copy carries only in-frame clones and drops some. The table shows about 71,000 clones, with approximately 90% occurring only once. The sequencing sample was made of peripheral blood. The source of these receptors is a man aged 25 to 40 with acute or convalescent COVID-19.

This chain joins TRBV2 and TRBJ2-2; D gene unclear. Germline CDR1 SNHLY, CDR2 FYNNEI. V dropped 8 bases and J dropped 5 bases, with 15 bases sitting between them. The CDR3 covers 14 residues. CDR3 amino acids: CASYYSRRTGELFF. The CDR3 DNA reads as TGTGCCAGCTATTACAGCAGAAGGACCGGGGAGCTGTTTTTT.

The V call is TRBV5-1, the J call TRBJ2-5, with TRBD2 identical over 13 bases. CDR3 size: 17 residues. V gave up 3 bases and J gave up 2 bases; unmatched junction bases: 7. Germline V lookup: CDR1 SGHRS, CDR2 YFSETQ. CDR3: CASSYGLAGAQQETQYF. Here the CDR3 DNA reads TGCGCCAGCAGCTATGGACTAGCGGGGGCCCAACAAGAGACCCAGTACTTC.

V usage is TRBV6-6 and J usage is TRBJ1-5; maybe TRBD1 (5 bases). The germline V and J ends were trimmed by 5 bases and 0 bases, with 14 bases remaining between them. The length of the CDR3 is 16 residues. Germline CDR1 and CDR2: MNHNY and SVGAGI (reference sequence). Here the CDR3 DNA reads TGTGCCAGCAGTCCCCCCGGGGGGAATAGCAATCAGCCCCAGCATTTT. Its protein is CASSPPGGNSNQPQHF.

This chain uses TRBV7-6 with TRBJ2-2; TRBD2 might be the D (6 bases). The V end was cut by 2 bases, the J end by 2 bases, with 18 bases between. CDR1 and CDR2 from the germline V gene are SGHVS and FNYEAQ. This CDR3 has 18 amino acids. DNA of the CDR3: TGTGCCAGCAGCTTAAAAAGGCGGGGTGCCATAAACACCGGGGAGCTGTTTTTT. Its translation: CASSLKRRGAINTGELFF.

The chain recombines TRBV19 with TRBJ2-1; perhaps TRBD1 as D (6 bases). The CDR3 sequence is 14 residues long. V lost 7 bases and J 8 bases, leaving 18 bases between the germline ends. Germline V CDR1 and CDR2: LNHDA, SQIVND (reference sequence). The CDR3 nucleotides are TGTGCCAGTAACGGCCGAACACAGGGCTATGAGCAGTTCTTC. Translation gives CASNGRTQGYEQFF.

The genes are TRBV18 and TRBJ2-7; perhaps TRBD2 as D (6 bases). V dropped 6 bases and J dropped 3 bases, with 12 bases sitting between them. CDR3 size: 13 residues. Germline V gives CDR1 KGHSH, CDR2 LQKENI. CDR3 amino acids: CASSEGTRYEQYF. The CDR3, as DNA: TGTGCCAGCTCGGAAGGGACTCGCTACGAGCAGTACTTC.

This chain links TRBV4-2 with TRBJ1-1; D not resolved. CDR1 is LGHNA, CDR2 YNFKEQ, per germline. Between the trimmed V and J ends, which lost 4 bases and 6 bases, there was a span of 18 bases. The CDR3 runs 15 residues. CDR3 region: CASSPEMLVPSEAFF. The CDR3 DNA reads as TGTGCCAGCAGCCCCGAGATGTTAGTTCCTTCTGAAGCTTTCTTT.

V usage is TRBV6-2 or TRBV6-3 and J usage is TRBJ1-2, with unresolved D. The CDR3 covers 13 residues. The ends were cut back, 4 bases at V and 8 bases at J, with 14 bases in the middle. CDR1 and CDR2 from the germline V gene are MNHEY and SVGEGT. The CDR3 loop is CASSSQRVGGYTF. The CDR3 region has the DNA TGTGCCAGCAGTTCTCAGAGGGTAGGAGGCTACACCTTC.

The chain is built from TRBV12-1 and TRBJ2-2; TRBD1 is taken as the D call from the table, unchecked against the DNA. TRBV12-1 is labeled a pseudogene. This CDR3 spans 15 amino acids. CDR3 region: CASSSRDRPTGELFF. CDR3 in DNA: TGTGCCAGCAGCTCGCGGGACAGGCCCACCGGGGAGCTGTTTTTT.

This chain connects TRBV5-6 to TRBJ1-6, with D perhaps matching TRBD1 (5 bases). The ends were cut back, 0 bases at V and 7 bases at J, with 8 bases in the middle. Germline V CDR1 and CDR2: SGHDT, YYEEEE. The CDR3 loop spans 14 amino acids. CDR3 in amino acids: CASSLGQLNSPLHF. Here the CDR3 DNA reads TGTGCCAGCAGCTTGGGACAGCTGAATTCACCCCTCCACTTT.

The chain couples TRBV29-1 to TRBJ2-1; the match to TRBD2 covers 11 bases. This CDR3 region has 16 residues. Germline values: CDR1 SQVTM, CDR2 ANQGSEA. V was pared by 3 bases and J by 8 bases, with 12 bases of the junction left unmatched. CDR3 in DNA: TGCAGCGTTGACTTCCGGTCTAGCGGGGGGAATGATGAGCAGTTCTTC. Residues: CSVDFRSSGGNDEQFF.

The gene calls are TRBV19 and TRBJ1-5; 9 bases are shared with TRBD1. CDR3 size: 14 residues. Per the germline V gene, CDR1 is LNHDA and CDR2 is SQIVND (reference sequence). Losses at the gene ends were 7 bases for V and 7 bases for J; bases not matched to a gene: 8. The CDR3, as DNA: TGTGCCAGTACGAGGGACAGGGTTCGACAGCCCCAGCATTTT. The encoded protein is CASTRDRVRQPQHF.

This clone was observed a few times. This rearrangement joins TRBV7-9 to TRBJ2-7, with D maybe TRBD2 (5 bases). The V end lost 2 bases, the J end lost 1 base, and 6 bases lay between the germline ends. The germline CDR1 and CDR2 sequences are SEHNR and FQNEAQ (reference sequence). The CDR3 contains 13 residues. CDR3 sequence: CASSLSGSYEQYV. DNA of the CDR3: TGTGCCAGCAGCTTATCGGGGTCCTACGAGCAGTACGTC.

This chain links TRBV6-8 with TRBJ2-7; 10 nucleotides line up with TRBD2. The CDR3 extends over 17 amino acids. Germline lookup yields CDR1 MNHGY and CDR2 SAAAGT. The ends lost 6 bases at V and 4 bases at J; junction bases unmatched: 15. CDR3 in DNA: TGTGCCAGCAGCAACGAGGCCGGGACTAGCGTAATTTACGAGCAGTACTTC. Translating gives CASSNEAGTSVIYEQYF.

This clone was seen more than once but under ten times. The chain combines TRBV18 with TRBJ2-7; D perhaps matches TRBD1 (6 bases). Germline V gene data show CDR1 as KGHSH and CDR2 as LQKENI. The CDR3 length is 15 residues. Trimming shortened V by 1 base and J by 5 bases, and 15 bases separated the two germline ends. The CDR3, as DNA: TGTGCCAGCTCACCACGGGACACCTCCGGACACGAGCAGTACTTC. Translation gives CASSPRDTSGHEQYF.

This clone appeared a single time. The chain has TRBV4-1 and TRBJ2-2; 8 nucleotides line up with TRBD1. V dropped 3 bases and J dropped 4; count of bases not matched to a gene: 7. CDR3 length: 16 amino acids. Germline lookup yields CDR1 MGHRA and CDR2 YSYEKL. DNA for the CDR3: TGCGCCAGCAGCCAGGAGACAGGGGTCCTCACCGGGGAGCTGTTTTTT. Its translation is CASSQETGVLTGELFF.

DNA for the CDR3: TGCGCCAGCAGCCAAGATCCGGCAGGGTTCGACTATGGCTACACCTTC. Translation gives CASSQDPAGFDYGYTF. V is TRBV4-1 and J is TRBJ1-2, with D tentatively TRBD1 (5 bases). The CDR3 is made up of 16 amino acids. Germline V gene data show CDR1 as MGHRA and CDR2 as YSYEKL. V lost 0 bases and J 3 bases, leaving 14 bases between the germline ends.